This is a list of T cell receptor beta chains from one sample in a study of metastatic and nonmetastatic thyroid tumors. TCRdb re-clonotyped the PCR reads through MiXCR. The sample lists 21,000 or so clones, less than 20% seen once, with 15% to 20% in the top ten. Material: blood. The origin of the receptors is a female donor with papillary thyroid cancer or a benign thyroid nodule (not recorded which). Some clones in this sample may be carry-over from other donors' samples. Both conserved end residues are part of each CDR3.

v_call cdr3_aa
TRBV30 CAWSVRSPGRTYEQYF
TRBV13 CASSEAGELFF
TRBV4-1 CASSQDQLGRLYGYTF
TRBV29-1 CSVFGLAGDTQYF
TRBV7-6 CASSSGLAGVVDTQYF
TRBV5-1 CASSLAGASGNTIYF
TRBV6-1 CASSGGTGKNQPQHF
TRBV20-1 CSARDFRQSNYGYTF
TRBV20-1 CSAKIVHEAFF
TRBV6-2/TRBV6-3 CASTSRGKGASYNEQFF
TRBV7-2 CASSRVAGNTDTQYF
TRBV10-3 CAISDRPGSRGETQYF
TRBV20-1 CSARRTGPSNQPQHF
TRBV28 CASTRRYRGRYEQYF
TRBV19 CASMQGTQPQHF
TRBV7-2 CASSQRQGSYEQYF
TRBV30 CAWSVMGLRNTEAFF